This entry lists 14 T cell receptor beta chains sequenced from one sample in a study of CD8 T cells in ankylosing spondylitis. Each CDR3 protein gets one entry after TCRdb re-called the 5' RACE reads with MiXCR. This sample carries tens of thousands of distinct CDR3 sequences, around 30% of them seen once, and the ten largest clones take roughly 59%. Source material: blood, either unsorted or a sorted T cell fraction (not recorded which). The receptor source for this set is a male donor with ankylosing spondylitis or in good health (not recorded which).

The CDR3 DNA reads TGCAGTGCTAGCCGTCTAGCGGCCCCATGGGGTGAGCAGTTCTTC. This sequence encodes CSASRLAAPWGEQFF. The V call is TRBV20-1, the J call TRBJ2-1; TRBD2 matches 7 bases. The germline CDR1 and CDR2 sequences are DFQATT and SNEGSKA (reference sequence). This CDR3 is built from 15 residues. J gave up 9 bases and V 3 bases, and 14 bases lay outside the gene matches.

This clonotype showed up just a few times. The chain couples TRBV5-1 to TRBJ2-7; no definite D call. Between the trimmed V and J ends, which lost 4 bases and 0 bases, there was a span of 14 bases. Germline V gene sequence: CDR1 SGHRS, CDR2 YFSETQ. The CDR3 has 15 amino acids. The CDR3: CASSPGDSSSYEQYF. CDR3 DNA: TGCGCCAGCAGCCCCGGTGACTCGAGCTCCTACGAGCAGTACTTC.

J is TRBJ2-3 and V is TRBV5-1, with D uncertain. The CDR3 spans 12 residues. CDR1 and CDR2 (germline): SGHRS, YFSETQ. The V end lost 0 bases, the J end lost 6 bases, and 5 bases lay between the germline ends. CDR3 protein: CASSLAEDTQYF. CDR3 DNA sequence: TGCGCCAGCAGCTTGGCTGAGGATACGCAGTATTTT.

This clonotype was seen a handful of times. The V gene is TRBV4-1, the J gene TRBJ2-5; D is unresolved. Germline assignment: CDR1 MGHRA and CDR2 YSYEKL. The CDR3 totals 14 residues. V lost 7 bases and J 4 bases, leaving 16 bases between the germline ends. CDR3: CASKKVGSRETQYF. DNA for the CDR3: TGCGCCAGCAAAAAAGTTGGGTCCCGAGAGACCCAGTACTTC.

This chain joins TRBV5-1 and TRBJ2-1, with a possible D match to TRBD2 (6 bases). The ends were cut back, 3 bases at V and 8 bases at J, with 18 bases in the middle. This CDR3 contains 15 residues. The germline CDR1 and CDR2 sequences are SGHRS and YFSETQ. The CDR3 is CASSSTEGRIDEQFF. The CDR3 coding sequence is TGCGCCAGCAGCTCCACGGAGGGGCGGATAGATGAGCAGTTCTTC.

This clonotype was detected a few times. The J gene is TRBJ2-1, the V gene TRBV5-1; 8 bases align to TRBD1. The germline gives CDR1 SGHRS, CDR2 YFSETQ. The V gene end was trimmed by 0 bases and the J gene end by 6 bases; junction bases not matched to a gene: 8. CDR3 length equals 16 residues. Written as DNA, the CDR3 is TGCGCCAGCAGCTTGGACTTTAGGGACAGGTCCAATGAGCAGTTCTTC. It translates to CASSLDFRDRSNEQFF.

This chain joins TRBV5-1 and TRBJ1-1; 12 bases agree with TRBD1. Trimming removed 3 bases from V and 0 bases from J; junction bases left unmatched: 6. Germline CDR1 reads SGHRS; CDR2 reads YFSETQ. CDR3 length equals 17 residues. Written as DNA, the CDR3 is TGCGCCAGCAGCTCCCGGGACAGGGGGCCGCTGAACACTGAAGCTTTCTTT. This encodes CASSSRDRGPLNTEAFF. Full variable domain (remainder filled in from reference TRBV5-1 and TRBJ1-1): KAGVTQTPRYLIKTRGQQVTLSCSPISGHRSVSWYQQTPGQGLQFLFEYFSETQRNKGNFPGRFSGRQFSNSRSEMNVSTLELGDSALYLCASSSRDRGPLNTEAFFGQGTRLTVV.

This clonotype has a handful of counts. V is TRBV5-1 and J is TRBJ2-1; D gene unclear. The CDR3 length is 14 residues. Between the trimmed V and J ends, which lost 0 bases and 7 bases, there was a span of 11 bases. From germline, CDR1 is SGHRS and CDR2 YFSETQ. The CDR3: CASSLAQIINEQFF. The CDR3 DNA sequence: TGCGCCAGCAGCTTGGCACAGATTATAAATGAGCAGTTCTTC.

This clonotype came up a few times. V and J are TRBV5-1 and TRBJ2-2; 12 bases match TRBD2. CDR1 and CDR2 (germline): SGHRS, YFSETQ. The CDR3 is 15 residues long. The V and J ends lost 4 bases and 3 bases, in that order; junction bases with no gene match: 1. In DNA, the CDR3 is TGCGCCAGCAGCACTAGCGGGGGGTACACCGGGGAGCTGTTTTTT. The encoded protein is CASSTSGGYTGELFF.

This clonotype was counted at least ten times. This chain connects TRBV6-1 to TRBJ1-2; D may be TRBD1 (6 bases). In germline, CDR1 is MNHNS, CDR2 SASEGT. V was pared by 1 base and J by 8 bases, with 11 bases between. The CDR3 covers 13 residues. CDR3 protein: CASSEGQVIGYTF. CDR3 nucleotides: TGTGCCAGCAGTGAAGGACAGGTCATCGGCTACACCTTC.

The chain links TRBV7-3 to TRBJ1-1, with 9 bases aligning to TRBD1. This CDR3 has 14 amino acids. CDR1 and CDR2 (germline): SGHTA, FQGTGA. With 5 bases clipped from V and 5 bases from J, the junction kept 6 bases outside the gene matches. The CDR3 DNA reads as TGTGCCAGCAGCCCCCTGGACAGGGGAACTGAAGCTTTCTTT. This sequence encodes CASSPLDRGTEAFF.

The chain couples TRBV5-1 to TRBJ2-1; D call uncertain. Trimming pared 2 bases from V and 2 bases from J, leaving 8 bases between. Looked up from germline, CDR1 is SGHRS and CDR2 is YFSETQ. The CDR3 is 14 amino acids. The CDR3 loop reads CASSLGLAYNEQFF. The CDR3 DNA sequence: TGCGCCAGCAGCTTAGGTCTCGCCTACAATGAGCAGTTCTTC.

This clonotype was seen just once. This sequence joins TRBV4-2 and TRBJ1-2; a weak D match, TRBD1 (6 bases). The V end was cut by 4 bases, the J end by 4 bases, with 10 bases between. The CDR3 runs to 13 residues. Germline V gives CDR1 LGHNA, CDR2 YNFKEQ. The CDR3 sequence is CASSPDSLYGYTF. DNA for the CDR3: TGTGCCAGCAGCCCGGACAGTCTCTATGGCTACACCTTC.

J is TRBJ1-4 and V is TRBV28; no clear D. The ends were cut back, 2 bases at V and 15 bases at J, with 19 bases in the middle. The germline gives CDR1 MDHEN, CDR2 SYDVKM. The CDR3 covers 14 residues. The CDR3 region is CASSLGQDGAGMFF. The CDR3 region has the DNA TGTGCCAGCAGTTTAGGGCAGGATGGAGCGGGGATGTTTTTT. Full variable domain (remainder filled in from reference TRBV28 and TRBJ1-4): DVKVTQSSRYLVKRTGEKVFLECVQDMDHENMFWYRQDPGLGLRLIYFSYDVKMKEKGDIPEGYSVSREKKERFSLILESASTNQTSMYLCASSLGQDGAGMFFGSGTQLSVL.